Following are 20 T cell receptor beta chains from one sample sequenced in a study of T cells after yellow fever vaccination. TCRdb reprocessed the 5' RACE reads with MiXCR, giving one entry per CDR3 protein. The sample has hundreds of thousands of distinct CDR3 sequences, 12% seen once. Sequenced material: PBMCs, taken on the day of the yellow fever booster vaccination. The receptors originated from a man aged 30-40 years who received the YFV17D yellow fever vaccine.

This clonotype was counted ten times or more. The V and J genes are TRBV20-1 and TRBJ2-3; D is perhaps TRBD2 (5 bases). The germline V and J ends were trimmed by 5 bases and 6 bases, with 15 bases remaining between them. Germline loops: CDR1 DFQATT, CDR2 SNEGSKA (reference sequence). The CDR3 spans 13 residues. The CDR3 sequence is CSAEQTSADTQYF. CDR3 DNA sequence: TGCAGTGCTGAGCAAACTAGTGCCGATACGCAGTATTTT.

This clonotype was counted many times. The rearrangement joins TRBV27 to TRBJ1-6; no clear D gene. Germline V lookup: CDR1 MNHEY, CDR2 SMNVEV (reference sequence). This CDR3 region has 14 residues. Deletions cut 6 bases from V and 8 bases from J, with 14 bases between. Here the CDR3 reads CASRPGGVYSPLHF. DNA for the CDR3: TGTGCCAGCAGGCCGGGCGGGGTATATTCACCCCTCCACTTT.

In this sample, this clonotype turned up a few times. The rearrangement links TRBV28 to TRBJ2-3, with a tentative D call TRBD1 (5 bases). Trimming removed 3 bases at V and 2 bases at J, with 9 bases between. The germline CDR1 and CDR2 sequences are MDHEN and SYDVKM. The CDR3 extends over 14 amino acids. This CDR3 is CASSLVTVTDTQYF. The CDR3, as DNA: TGTGCCAGCAGTTTGGTGACAGTCACAGATACGCAGTATTTT.

This clonotype was seen only a few times. The V and J genes are TRBV5-1 and TRBJ2-3; 10 nucleotides align to TRBD2. J gave up 2 bases and V 5 bases, and 5 bases lay outside the gene matches. Germline loops: CDR1 SGHRS, CDR2 YFSETQ. CDR3 size: 15 residues. The CDR3 spells CASRSLAGVTDTQYF. CDR3 DNA sequence: TGCGCCAGCAGGTCCCTAGCGGGAGTCACAGATACGCAGTATTTT.

The genes are TRBV4-3 and TRBJ1-5; D call uncertain. Trimming took 4 bases from V and 3 from J, leaving 7 bases between them. Germline values: CDR1 LGHNA, CDR2 YSLEER. The length of the CDR3 is 13 residues. The CDR3 reads CASSLSVNQPQHF. The CDR3 DNA reads as TGCGCCAGCAGCCTTTCGGTCAATCAGCCCCAGCATTTT.

The J gene is TRBJ1-2, the V gene TRBV7-9; 7 nucleotides agree with TRBD1. The V gene's germline CDR1 is SEHNR and CDR2 FQNEAQ (reference sequence). This CDR3 has 15 residues. V gave up 2 bases and J gave up 3 bases; unmatched junction bases: 6. This chain's CDR3 is CASSLSSGTDYGYTF. The CDR3, as DNA: TGTGCCAGCAGCTTATCGAGCGGGACAGACTATGGCTACACCTTC.

J is TRBJ1-4 and V is TRBV25-1; no firm D call. The CDR3 totals 15 residues. Germline lookup yields CDR1 MGHDK and CDR2 SYGVNS. The V end lost 1 base, the J end lost 8 bases, and 14 bases lay between the germline ends. CDR3 region: CASSELNKGGEKLFF. The CDR3 coding sequence is TGTGCCAGCAGTGAATTAAACAAGGGAGGAGAAAAACTGTTTTTT. Combining the CDR3 with reference TRBV25-1 and TRBJ1-4 gives the whole variable domain EADIYQTPRYLVIGTGKKITLECSQTMGHDKMYWYQQDPGMELHLIHYSYGVNSTEKGDLSSESTVSRIRTEHFPLTLESARPSHTSQYLCASSELNKGGEKLFFGSGTQLSVL.

The chain couples TRBV6-1 to TRBJ2-5; D ambiguous. The germline V and J ends were trimmed by 4 bases and 1 base, with 10 bases remaining between them. The CDR3 is 14 residues long. Germline CDR1 MNHNS, CDR2 SASEGT. CDR3 residues: CASSAPPAQETQYF. In nucleotides, the CDR3 is TGTGCCAGCAGTGCCCCACCGGCCCAAGAGACCCAGTACTTC.

The genes are TRBV6-1 and TRBJ2-7; 8 positions agree with TRBD1. The V gene's germline CDR1 is MNHNS and CDR2 SASEGT. The CDR3 runs to 14 residues. The junction had 10 bases not matched to a gene; V was cut back by 6 bases and J by 6 bases. The CDR3, as DNA: TGTGCCAGCAGACAGGACAGGGTCGGGATCGAGCAGTACTTC. Its translation is CASRQDRVGIEQYF.

This clonotype was found a few times. V usage is TRBV7-3 and J usage is TRBJ1-1; D call uncertain. CDR1 is SGHTA, CDR2 FQGTGA, per germline. CDR3 length: 16 residues. Trimming shortened V by 5 bases and J by 0 bases, and 16 bases separated the two germline ends. The CDR3 region is CASSEQPGNLNTEAFF. The CDR3 bases are TGTGCCAGCAGCGAACAGCCGGGCAATCTGAACACTGAAGCTTTCTTT. Supplemented by reference TRBV7-3 and TRBJ1-1, the full variable domain reads GAGVSQTPSNKVTEKGKYVELRCDPISGHTALYWYRQSLGQGPEFLIYFQGTGAADDSGLPNDRFFAVRPEGSVSTLKIQRTERGDSAVYLCASSEQPGNLNTEAFFGQGTRLTVV.

This clonotype was seen more than once but under ten times. The CDR3 protein is CASTQTASSYEQYF. CDR3 bases: TGCGCCAGCACCCAAACAGCGAGCTCCTACGAGCAGTACTTC. This chain uses TRBV5-1 with TRBJ2-7; D is uncertain. Trimming cost V 6 bases and J 0 bases, with 13 bases left between them. This CDR3 has 14 amino acids. Germline lookup yields CDR1 SGHRS and CDR2 YFSETQ.

The chain has TRBV5-6 and TRBJ2-1; 9 bases are shared with TRBD1. The V gene's germline CDR1 is SGHDT and CDR2 YYEEEE. The CDR3 sequence is 14 residues long. The trim removed 6 bases at V and 5 bases at J, leaving 6 bases unmatched. The DNA of the CDR3 is TGTGCCAGCAACATCGGGACAGGGCACAATGAGCAGTTCTTC. Translating gives CASNIGTGHNEQFF. Combining the CDR3 with reference TRBV5-6 and TRBJ2-1 gives the whole variable domain DAGVTQSPTHLIKTRGQQVTLRCSPKSGHDTVSWYQQALGQGPQFIFQYYEEEERQRGNFPDRFSGHQFPNYSSELNVNALLLGDSALYLCASNIGTGHNEQFFGPGTRLTVL.

The gene calls are TRBV28 and TRBJ1-6; D is undetermined. Trimming removed 6 bases at V and 7 bases at J, with 16 bases between. The germline gives CDR1 MDHEN, CDR2 SYDVKM. The CDR3 is made up of 15 amino acids. CDR3 bases: TGTGCCAGCAGCTATGGACGGGTCGGAAATTCACCCCTCCACTTT. This sequence encodes CASSYGRVGNSPLHF.

In this sample, this clonotype turned up a few times. The chain couples TRBV19 to TRBJ2-7; D unresolved. The CDR3 is made up of 13 amino acids. In germline, CDR1 is LNHDA, CDR2 SQIVND (reference sequence). Trimming removed 4 bases from V and 0 bases from J, with 7 bases in between. The CDR3 loop reads CASSKATSYEQYF. The CDR3 bases are TGTGCCAGTAGTAAGGCGACCTCCTACGAGCAGTACTTC.

This clonotype has only a few counts. This sequence joins TRBV6-2 or TRBV6-3 and TRBJ1-2; the match to TRBD1 covers 7 bases. Germline V gene data show CDR1 as MNHEY and CDR2 as SVGEGT. V dropped 5 bases and J dropped 3; count of bases not matched to a gene: 9. CDR3 length: 15 amino acids. CDR3 sequence reads: CASSHGDSLYYGYTF. CDR3 nucleotides: TGTGCCAGCAGTCACGGGGACAGCCTATACTATGGCTACACCTTC.

This clonotype was observed a handful of times. The gene calls are TRBV7-2 and TRBJ2-6; D perhaps matches TRBD1 (5 bases). Trimming pared 5 bases from V and 4 bases from J, leaving 12 bases between. Germline-derived CDR1 and CDR2 are SGHTA and FQGNSA. There are 15 residues in the CDR3. The DNA of the CDR3 is TGTGCCAGCAGCCCACAGGTGGCCGGGGCCAACGTCCTGACTTTC. Protein product: CASSPQVAGANVLTF.

V is TRBV20-1 and J is TRBJ1-6; a weak D match, TRBD1 (5 bases). Germline lookup yields CDR1 DFQATT and CDR2 SNEGSKA (reference sequence). The V and J ends lost 2 bases and 7 bases respectively, with 9 bases between them. The CDR3 has 13 amino acids. The CDR3 DNA reads TGCAGTGCTAGAAGGACACTCAATTCACCCCTCCACTTT. Its protein is CSARRTLNSPLHF.

The gene calls are TRBV27 and TRBJ2-5, with a tentative D call TRBD2 (7 bases). V lost 6 bases to trimming and J lost 4 bases, with 18 bases between them. The length of the CDR3 is 15 residues. Germline V gene lookup returns CDR1 MNHEY and CDR2 SMNVEV (reference sequence). CDR3 DNA: TGTGCCAGCAGCTCCAACAGGGAGGGGGGAGAGACCCAGTACTTC. Encoded protein: CASSSNREGGETQYF.

This chain connects TRBV18 to TRBJ2-7, with TRBD1 identical over 7 bases. CDR1 is KGHSH and CDR2 is LQKENI in the germline V gene. With 4 bases clipped from V and 4 bases from J, the junction kept 4 bases outside the gene matches. This CDR3 spans 13 amino acids. This CDR3 is CASSRGQPYEQYF. Here the CDR3 DNA reads TGTGCCAGCTCACGGGGACAGCCTTACGAGCAGTACTTC. Complete variable domain (other parts from reference TRBV18 and TRBJ2-7): NAGVMQNPRHLVRRRGQEARLRCSPMKGHSHVYWYRQLPEEGLKFMVYLQKENIIDESGMPKERFSAEFPKEGPSILRIQQVVRGDSAAYFCASSRGQPYEQYFGPGTRLTVT.

CDR3 amino acids: CSVLGHQETQYF. The DNA of the CDR3 is TGCAGCGTCCTGGGACACCAAGAGACCCAGTACTTC. The chain links TRBV29-1 to TRBJ2-5, with D perhaps matching TRBD1 or TRBD2 (5 bases each). Deletions cut 6 bases from V and 0 bases from J, with 8 bases between. Germline V gene data show CDR1 as SQVTM and CDR2 as ANQGSEA. The CDR3 runs 12 residues.